This T cell receptor (beta chain) was sequenced in a study of molecular identifiers for immune sequencing clone quantification. Sequencing libraries of naive CD8 cells derived from around 20,000 to 1,000,000 sorted cells with 10%, 30% or 50% RNA. Via MiXCR, TCRdb re-called the PCR reads, giving one row per CDR3 protein. The data contain approximately 630,000 distinct CDR3 sequences, over 25% of them seen just once; the ten biggest clones take up about 0.73%. Germline V gives CDR1 MNHEY, CDR2 SVGAGI. V lost 2 bases and J lost 0, with 23 bases in between. The CDR3 is made up of 19 amino acids. As regards this clonotype: Its antigen is as yet unknown.

Findings of the study overall: In naive cells, under 1% of molecules belonged to clones above 20 RNA copies, against over 99% in effector cells.

The genes are TRBV6-5 and TRBJ2-7; D tentatively reads TRBD1 or TRBD2 (6 bases each). Sequences were obtained from naive CD8+ T cells from blood, with Jurkat cell RNA spiked in. The subset denotes: FACS-sorted CD8+CD4-CCR7+CD45RA+ naive T cells. The receptor was derived from a human donor in good health. Some libraries in this study had Jurkat cell RNA spiked in. The CDR3 bases are TGTGCCAGCAGTTACAATCCCGCTAGACTACAGGGACTCTCCTACGAGCAGTACTTC. It yields the protein CASSYNPARLQGLSYEQYF.